One and the same sample provided the 13 T cell receptor beta chains below, sequenced in a study of blood T cells in healthy people across ages. Next came a second PCR, run for about 6 to 12 cycles, which used a sample-barcoded 5' primer along with a J-beta primer mix. TCRdb re-analysed the 5' RACE reads in MiXCR, keeping a single row per CDR3 protein. The data contain just under 750,000 distinct CDR3 sequences, about 24% of them seen just once; the ten biggest clones take up around 21%. What was sequenced was blood. These receptors came from a man between 65 and 85 years old in good health.

About this clonotype itself: As the CDR3 is not closed by the conserved phenylalanine or tryptophan, this likely results from a read error. This chain uses TRBV12-3 or TRBV12-4 with TRBJ2-3, with 7 bases identical to TRBD2. The CDR3 length is 15 residues. The CDR3 sequence is CASSLQWGGSDAQYS. The CDR3 DNA reads TGTGCCAGCAGTCTCCAATGGGGGGGTTCAGATGCGCAGTATTCT.

The chain recombines TRBV27 with TRBJ1-1; D is uncertain. The CDR3 loop spans 16 amino acids. Trimming stripped 3 bases from V and 1 base from J, with 15 bases between. CDR1 and CDR2 from the germline V gene are MNHEY and SMNVEV (reference sequence). The CDR3 is CASSLWPVEPNTEAFF. The CDR3 DNA reads as TGTGCCAGCAGTTTGTGGCCAGTCGAACCGAACACTGAAGCTTTCTTT.

The V call is TRBV7-3, the J call TRBJ2-6; tentative D call: TRBD2 (5 bases). Per the germline V gene, CDR1 is SGHTA and CDR2 is FQGTGA. The V end was cut by 4 bases, the J end by 0 bases, with 13 bases between. The CDR3 spans 17 residues. CDR3 residues: CASSSVAGVSGANVLTF. CDR3 bases: TGTGCCAGCAGCTCCGTAGCCGGGGTCTCTGGGGCCAACGTCCTGACTTTC.

V is TRBV5-1 and J is TRBJ2-5; a weak D match, TRBD1 (6 bases). The V gene lost 0 bases and the J gene lost 7 bases, with 16 bases spanning the gap. The CDR3 spans 15 residues. Per the germline V gene, CDR1 is SGHRS and CDR2 is YFSETQ. The CDR3 sequence: CASSLAGTIMGTQYF. In DNA, the CDR3 is TGCGCCAGCAGCTTGGCCGGGACAATTATGGGGACCCAGTACTTC. Full variable domain (outside the CDR3, taken from reference TRBV5-1 and TRBJ2-5): KAGVTQTPRYLIKTRGQQVTLSCSPISGHRSVSWYQQTPGQGLQFLFEYFSETQRNKGNFPGRFSGRQFSNSRSEMNVSTLELGDSALYLCASSLAGTIMGTQYFGPGTRLLVL.

The gene calls are TRBV18 and TRBJ2-7; the D gene is possibly TRBD1 (6 bases). V was cut by 5 bases and J by 2 bases, with 10 bases left in between. Germline V gene data show CDR1 as KGHSH and CDR2 as LQKENI. The CDR3 extends over 13 amino acids. The CDR3 reads CASSADRTYEQYF. The CDR3 bases are TGTGCCAGCTCAGCGGACAGAACCTACGAGCAGTACTTC.

The chain recombines TRBV20-1 with TRBJ2-7; weak D call: TRBD2 (6 bases). The J call may be incorrect, as the DNA end agrees better with TRBJ2-1. The CDR3 is made up of 13 amino acids. Germline V CDR1 and CDR2: DFQATT, SNEGSKA (reference sequence). The CDR3 DNA is TGCAGTGCTCCACCGGGACTCCAGTCAGCGCAGTTCTTC. It yields the protein CSAPPGLQSAQFF.

This clonotype was counted ten times or more. This chain links TRBV7-2 with TRBJ1-5; TRBD1 matches 7 bases. This CDR3 has 17 amino acids. V lost 5 bases and J lost 2; bases outside the gene matches: 12. CDR1 is SGHTA and CDR2 is FQGNSA in the germline V gene. DNA for the CDR3: TGTGCCAGCAGCCCTATGGAGGGGGCGTTTGGCAATCAGCCCCAGCATTTT. This gives the protein CASSPMEGAFGNQPQHF.

The rearrangement links TRBV27 to TRBJ2-7, with D possibly being TRBD1 or TRBD2 (5 bases each). This CDR3 has 14 amino acids. Germline assignment: CDR1 MNHEY and CDR2 SMNVEV (reference sequence). V gave up 3 bases and J gave up 0 bases, with 9 bases separating them. DNA of the CDR3: TGTGCCAGCAGTTTTGGGGACCCCTCCTACGAGCAGTACTTC. Amino acids: CASSFGDPSYEQYF.

This clonotype was seen more than once but under ten times. The genes are TRBV2 and TRBJ2-5; D not resolved. Germline CDR1 reads SNHLY; CDR2 reads FYNNEI. This CDR3 is built from 11 residues. Trimming removed 7 bases from V and 5 bases from J, with 8 bases in between. Here the CDR3 reads CASTFSETQYF. CDR3 sequence (DNA): TGTGCCAGCACCTTTTCGGAGACCCAGTACTTC.

The chain couples TRBV6-5 to TRBJ2-4; D is uncertain. CDR3 length: 16 amino acids. V was cut by 2 bases and J by 0 bases, with 11 bases left in between. CDR1 and CDR2 (germline): MNHEY, SVGAGI. The CDR3: CASSYVFETAKNIQYF. CDR3 nucleotides: TGTGCCAGCAGTTACGTGTTCGAAACAGCCAAAAACATTCAGTACTTC.

In the case of this clonotype: One base away lies a much larger clone, so this may be a sequencing read error. The chain combines TRBV19 with TRBJ2-7; D unresolved. The CDR3 runs to 12 residues. CDR1 is LNHDA, CDR2 SQIVND, per germline (reference sequence). In DNA form, the CDR3 reads TGTGGCAGTACCGACAACTCCTACGAGCAGTACTTC. This translates into CGSTDNSYEQYF.

Written as DNA, the CDR3 is TGCGCCAGCAGCTTGGAAAGGTTTCGGGCTGAAGCTTTCTTT. This codes for CASSLERFRAEAFF. The J gene is TRBJ1-1, the V gene TRBV5-1; no firm D call. This CDR3 region has 14 residues. The V and J ends lost 0 bases and 6 bases respectively, with 12 bases between them. Looked up from germline, CDR1 is SGHRS and CDR2 is YFSETQ.

This chain joins TRBV12-3 or TRBV12-4 and TRBJ1-2; TRBD1 matches 7 bases. The J segment lost 4 bases and the V segment lost 5 bases, leaving 4 bases of the junction unmatched. The CDR3 totals 13 residues. The CDR3 here is CASSRDSVYGYTF. The CDR3 coding sequence is TGTGCCAGCAGTCGGGACAGCGTCTATGGCTACACCTTC.